This T cell receptor (beta chain) was recovered during a study of blood T cell repertoires in COVID-19. Study details: Whether acute or convalescent, the COVID-19 samples came from the United States, Italy and Spain. PBMCs, B-cell-depleted T cells, or T cells were the source of the cDNA or gDNA that made up the material.

A single count supports this clone. V dropped 0 bases and J dropped 5; count of bases not matched to a gene: 5. CDR1 is KGHSH, CDR2 LQKENI, per germline. The CDR3 runs to 15 residues. Participants were placed into cohorts based on the clinical history they reported. Some clones are missing from TCRdb's copy, which holds only in-frame ones; the method was immunoSEQ multiplex PCR. The sample shows 240,000 or so clones, approximately 84% of them seen only once. V is TRBV18 and J is TRBJ2-3; 7 bases fit TRBD2. This receptor was obtained from a woman in her 40s with acute COVID-19. The specimen was PBMCs or T cells enriched from blood (not recorded which). The CDR3 protein is CASSPPITGGDTQYF. The CDR3 DNA reads TGTGCCAGCTCACCACCAATCACGGGGGGAGATACGCAGTATTTT.